Given below is one T cell receptor (beta chain) in context. Participants comprised healthy donors of bone marrow. This specimen comes from a study of cytomegalovirus exposure and HLA in healthy donors. The PCR made use of 60 Vbeta and 13 Jbeta primers. Libraries were prepared by immunoSEQ multiplex PCR; TCRdb keeps only in-frame clonotypes and omits some of them. This table has 100,000 to 150,000 clones, over 75% appearing once. This TCR was recovered from a young man in good health and CMV-seronegative. Sequencing was carried out using PBMCs.

The CDR3: CASKTDTNYGYTF. In DNA form, the CDR3 reads TGCGCCAGCAAGACAGATACTAACTATGGCTACACCTTC. The chain has TRBV5-1 and TRBJ1-2, with TRBD1 as a possible D gene (5 bases). V lost 6 bases, J lost 0 bases, and 9 bases lay in between. The CDR3 is made up of 13 amino acids. The germline CDR1 and CDR2 sequences are SGHRS and YFSETQ.